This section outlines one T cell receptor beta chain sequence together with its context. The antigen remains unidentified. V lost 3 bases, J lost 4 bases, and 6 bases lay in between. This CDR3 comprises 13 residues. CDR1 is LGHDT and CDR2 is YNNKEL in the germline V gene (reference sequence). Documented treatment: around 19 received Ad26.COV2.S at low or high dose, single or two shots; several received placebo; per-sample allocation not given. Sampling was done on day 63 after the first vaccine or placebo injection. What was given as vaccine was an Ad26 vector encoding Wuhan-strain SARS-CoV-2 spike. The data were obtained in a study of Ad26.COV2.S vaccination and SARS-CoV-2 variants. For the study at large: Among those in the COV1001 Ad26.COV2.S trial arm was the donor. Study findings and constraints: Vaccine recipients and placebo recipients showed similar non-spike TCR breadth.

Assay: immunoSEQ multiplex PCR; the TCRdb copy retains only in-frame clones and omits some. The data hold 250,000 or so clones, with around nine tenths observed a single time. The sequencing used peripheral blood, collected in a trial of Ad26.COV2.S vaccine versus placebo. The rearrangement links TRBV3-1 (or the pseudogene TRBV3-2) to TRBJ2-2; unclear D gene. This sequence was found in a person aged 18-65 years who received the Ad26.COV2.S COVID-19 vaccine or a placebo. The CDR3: CASSQQGTGELFF. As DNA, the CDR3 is TGTGCCAGCAGCCAGCAAGGCACCGGGGAGCTGTTTTTT.